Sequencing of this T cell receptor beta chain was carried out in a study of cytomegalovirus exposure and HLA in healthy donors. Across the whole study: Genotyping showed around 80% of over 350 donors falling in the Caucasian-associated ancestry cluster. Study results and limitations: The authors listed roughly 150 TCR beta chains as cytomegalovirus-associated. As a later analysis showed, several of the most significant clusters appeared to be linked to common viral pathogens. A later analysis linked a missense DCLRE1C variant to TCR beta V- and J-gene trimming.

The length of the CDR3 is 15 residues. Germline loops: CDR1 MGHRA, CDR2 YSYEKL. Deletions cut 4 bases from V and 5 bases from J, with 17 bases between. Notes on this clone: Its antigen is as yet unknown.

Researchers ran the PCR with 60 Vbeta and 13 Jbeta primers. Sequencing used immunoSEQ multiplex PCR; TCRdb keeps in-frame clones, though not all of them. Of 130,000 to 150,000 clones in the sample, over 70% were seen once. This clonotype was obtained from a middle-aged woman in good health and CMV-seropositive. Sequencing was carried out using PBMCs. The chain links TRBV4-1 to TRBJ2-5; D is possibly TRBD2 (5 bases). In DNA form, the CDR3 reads TGCGCCAGCAGCCCCCAGGCTAGCCCCTGGGAGACCCAGTACTTC. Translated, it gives CASSPQASPWETQYF.